The clone carrying this T cell receptor beta chain was counted once. These data belong to a study of technical replicates of blood from a few donors. Trimming removed 11 bases from V and 1 base from J, with 20 bases in between. This CDR3 region has 16 residues. CDR1 is MDHEN, CDR2 SYDVKM, per germline. Sequencing was performed with immunoSEQ multiplex PCR; in TCRdb, only in-frame clones are kept and a portion is missing. The sample lists approximately 100,000 clones; over 95% were seen once. The gene calls are TRBV28 and TRBJ2-2; the D gene is possibly TRBD2 (5 bases). Material: T cells isolated from PBMCs. This sequence originates from a human donor in good health. CDR3 loop: CAACRTGTRNTGELFF. In DNA, the CDR3 is TGTGCCGCGTGTCGGACGGGAACTCGGAACACCGGGGAGCTGTTTTTT.